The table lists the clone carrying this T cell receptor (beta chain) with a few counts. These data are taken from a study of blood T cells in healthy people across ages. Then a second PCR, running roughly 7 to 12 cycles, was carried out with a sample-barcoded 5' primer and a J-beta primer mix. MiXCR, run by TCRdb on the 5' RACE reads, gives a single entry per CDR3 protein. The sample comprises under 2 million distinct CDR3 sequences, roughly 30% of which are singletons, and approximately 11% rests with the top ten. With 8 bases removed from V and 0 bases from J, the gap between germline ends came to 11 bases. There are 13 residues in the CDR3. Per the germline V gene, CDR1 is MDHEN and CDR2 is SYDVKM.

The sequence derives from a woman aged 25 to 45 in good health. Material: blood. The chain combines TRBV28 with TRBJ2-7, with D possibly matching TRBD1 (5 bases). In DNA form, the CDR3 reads TGTGCCAGCCGGTTTGACAGCTCCTACGAGCAGTACTTC. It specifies CASRFDSSYEQYF.